This TCR beta chain derives from a study of T-cell memory formation after mild COVID-19. General observations from the study: Contracting CD8+ clones were enriched in EMRA, CD4+ mainly in CM and EM. Some SARS-CoV-2-responding clones were already detected in memory before infection.

TCRdb re-called the 5' RACE reads through MiXCR, storing one row per CDR3 protein. Of about 400,000 distinct CDR3 sequences in the sample, 16% were seen once. There are many counts of this clonotype. What it binds is not known. V shed 4 bases and J shed 0 bases, with 16 bases lying between them. Germline loops: CDR1 SGHRS, CDR2 YFSETQ. There are 16 residues in the CDR3. Source material: PBMCs or a T cell subset sorted from them (not recorded which). The chain links TRBV5-1 to TRBJ1-1; no clear D. The TCR was taken from a man between 18 and 29 years old who had mild COVID-19 (a few samples of this study predate the infection). Cell type and time point are not known. As DNA, the CDR3 is TGCGCCAGCAGCAATCGTAGTTGGGCGGTGAACACTGAAGCTTTCTTT. This encodes CASSNRSWAVNTEAFF.